Below, 9 T cell receptor beta chains from the same sample are listed, as sequenced in a study of T cell changes during pregnancy in multiple sclerosis. Method: immunoSEQ multiplex PCR; TCRdb's copy keeps in-frame clones and lacks some. This sample yields 85,000 to 100,000 clones, of which 92% are seen a single time; 1.5% to 1.7% belongs to the top ten. The specimen was peripheral blood, collected in the first trimester of pregnancy. These receptors originate from a female donor with multiple sclerosis, enrolled in a pregnancy study.

This clone came up once. The chain employs TRBV18 and TRBJ1-4; D unclear. This CDR3 region has 16 residues. The germline V gene has CDR1 KGHSH and CDR2 LQKENI. The V and J ends lost 1 base and 8 bases respectively, with 17 bases between them. The CDR3, as DNA: TGTGCCAGCTCACCACTCCGCCCAGTCGGGAACGAAAAACTGTTTTTT. Protein sequence: CASSPLRPVGNEKLFF. Variable domain in full (rest from reference TRBV18 and TRBJ1-4): NAGVMQNPRHLVRRRGQEARLRCSPMKGHSHVYWYRQLPEEGLKFMVYLQKENIIDESGMPKERFSAEFPKEGPSILRIQQVVRGDSAAYFCASSPLRPVGNEKLFFGSGTQLSVL.

V usage is TRBV28 and J usage is TRBJ2-5, with 9 bases that match TRBD1. Trimming removed 6 bases from V and 3 bases from J; junction bases left unmatched: 8. Germline V gene data show CDR1 as MDHEN and CDR2 as SYDVKM. The length of the CDR3 is 15 residues. CDR3 region: CASRPPGQGEETQYF. CDR3 coding DNA: TGTGCCAGCAGACCCCCGGGACAGGGAGAAGAGACCCAGTACTTC.

The CDR3 DNA reads TGCGCCAGCAGCTCCGGACAGTATGGCTACACCTTC. Its translation is CASSSGQYGYTF. The chain employs TRBV5-1 and TRBJ1-2; a possible D gene is TRBD1 (6 bases). Between the trimmed V and J ends, which lost 3 bases and 5 bases, there was a span of 8 bases. This CDR3 has 12 amino acids. Germline V gives CDR1 SGHRS, CDR2 YFSETQ.

The genes are TRBV10-2 and TRBJ2-3, with TRBD2 matching over 8 bases. CDR3 size: 20 residues. Germline CDR1 is WSHSY and CDR2 is SAAADI. V was pared by 0 bases and J by 0 bases, with 14 bases of the junction left unmatched. CDR3 sequence: CASSESRRALAGMSTDTQYF. CDR3 sequence (DNA): TGCGCCAGCAGTGAGTCGAGGAGGGCTTTAGCGGGAATGAGCACAGATACGCAGTATTTT.

The chain links TRBV27 to TRBJ2-7; 8 positions agree with TRBD2. Looked up from germline, CDR1 is MNHEY and CDR2 is SMNVEV (reference sequence). Germline trimming cut 8 bases from V and 2 bases from J; bases unmatched to any gene: 2. The length of the CDR3 is 12 residues. The CDR3 region is CASGTSPYEQYF. CDR3 nucleotide sequence: TGTGCCAGCGGGACTAGTCCCTACGAGCAGTACTTC.

Only one count was recorded for this clone. CDR3 nucleotide sequence: TGTGCCAGCAGGCCGGGAGTGGGGTCTGGAAACACCATATATTTT. Translating it yields CASRPGVGSGNTIYF. The V call is TRBV6-6, the J call TRBJ1-3, with D unclear. Germline V gives CDR1 MNHNY, CDR2 SVGAGI (reference sequence). Trimming removed 6 bases at V and 1 base at J, with 13 bases between. CDR3 length equals 15 residues.

This rearrangement joins TRBV27 to TRBJ2-2; tentatively, D is TRBD2 (6 bases). The germline V and J ends were trimmed by 4 bases and 0 bases, with 9 bases remaining between them. CDR1 MNHEY and CDR2 SMNVEV come from the germline V gene (reference sequence). The CDR3 runs 15 residues. CDR3 loop: CASSSGLTNTGELFF. CDR3 coding DNA: TGTGCCAGCAGTTCAGGACTAACGAACACCGGGGAGCTGTTTTTT.

V usage is TRBV6-5 and J usage is TRBJ2-1; 13 nucleotides agree with TRBD2. The germline CDR1 and CDR2 sequences are MNHEY and SVGAGI. The CDR3 spans 14 residues. J gave up 6 bases and V 6 bases, and 2 bases lay outside the gene matches. CDR3 nucleotides: TGTGCCAGCAGCGGACTAGCGGGAGCCAATGAGCAGTTCTTC. As protein: CASSGLAGANEQFF.

The chain carries TRBV5-1 and TRBJ2-7; 13 bases map to TRBD2. The germline CDR1 and CDR2 sequences are SGHRS and YFSETQ. This CDR3 spans 15 amino acids. After removal of 4 bases from V and 6 bases from J, the junction contained 7 bases not matched to a gene. The CDR3 sequence: CASSQLAGGTAEQYF. The CDR3 DNA reads TGCGCCAGCAGCCAACTAGCGGGAGGGACCGCCGAGCAGTACTTC. The full variable domain, its missing parts supplied by reference TRBV5-1 and TRBJ2-7, is KAGVTQTPRYLIKTRGQQVTLSCSPISGHRSVSWYQQTPGQGLQFLFEYFSETQRNKGNFPGRFSGRQFSNSRSEMNVSTLELGDSALYLCASSQLAGGTAEQYFGPGTRLTVT.